This T cell receptor (beta chain) was captured in a study of blood T cells in healthy people across ages. No fewer than 5.5 micrograms of total RNA were isolated from every sample. Next came a second PCR, run for about 7 to 11 cycles, which used a sample-barcoded 5' primer along with a J-beta primer mix. Each CDR3 protein gets one entry after TCRdb re-called the 5' RACE reads with MiXCR. Here the sample spans about 1,500,000 distinct CDR3 sequences, about 28% being singletons. The sample holds a few counts of this clonotype. What was sequenced was blood. The receptor was derived from a woman aged 25 to 39 in good health.

The CDR3 is CASSLKGLGQPQHF. Here the CDR3 DNA reads TGTGCCAGCAGTTTAAAAGGATTAGGACAGCCCCAGCATTTT. The chain carries TRBV27 and TRBJ1-5; D gene uncertain. The V end was cut by 2 bases, the J end by 7 bases, with 12 bases between. This CDR3 has 14 amino acids. CDR1 is MNHEY, CDR2 SMNVEV, per germline (reference sequence).